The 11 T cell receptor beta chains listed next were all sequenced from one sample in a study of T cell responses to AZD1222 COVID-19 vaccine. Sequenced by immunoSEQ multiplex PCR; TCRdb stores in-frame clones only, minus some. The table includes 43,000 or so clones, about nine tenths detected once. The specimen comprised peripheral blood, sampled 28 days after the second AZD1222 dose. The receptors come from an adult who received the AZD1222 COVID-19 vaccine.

The CDR3 DNA reads TGTGCCAGCAGCTCGCGACAGGGGAGAAGGGAGACCCAGTACTTC. It codes for CASSSRQGRRETQYF. The chain couples TRBV6-5 to TRBJ2-5; TRBD1 aligns across 8 bases. The CDR3 spans 15 residues. The V gene's germline CDR1 is MNHEY and CDR2 SVGAGI. V trimming: 6 bases; J trimming: 5 bases; junction bases outside the gene matches: 11.

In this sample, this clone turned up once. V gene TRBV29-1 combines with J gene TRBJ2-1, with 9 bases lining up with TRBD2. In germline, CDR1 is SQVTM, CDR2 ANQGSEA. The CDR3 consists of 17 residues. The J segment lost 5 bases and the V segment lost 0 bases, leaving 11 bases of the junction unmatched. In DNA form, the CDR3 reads TGCAGCGTTGAAGATCCTAGCGGGGCAGCTCTCCACAATGAGCAGTTCTTC. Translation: CSVEDPSGAALHNEQFF.

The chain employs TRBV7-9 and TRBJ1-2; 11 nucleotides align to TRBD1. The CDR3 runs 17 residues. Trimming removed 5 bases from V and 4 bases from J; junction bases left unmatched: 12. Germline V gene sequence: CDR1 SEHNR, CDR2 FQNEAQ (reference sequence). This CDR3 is CASSPRGTGGLGYGYTF. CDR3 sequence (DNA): TGTGCCAGCAGCCCCCGCGGGACAGGGGGTCTCGGCTATGGCTACACCTTC.

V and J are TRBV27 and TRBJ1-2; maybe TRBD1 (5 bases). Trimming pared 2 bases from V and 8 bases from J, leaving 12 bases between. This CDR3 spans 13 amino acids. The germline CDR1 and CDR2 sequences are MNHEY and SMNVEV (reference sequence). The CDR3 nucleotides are TGTGCCAGCAGTTTAAGGGACCGAGGGGGCTACACCTTC. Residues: CASSLRDRGGYTF.

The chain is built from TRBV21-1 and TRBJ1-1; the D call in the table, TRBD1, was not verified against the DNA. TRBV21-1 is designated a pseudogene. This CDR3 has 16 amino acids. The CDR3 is CASSKGRGDMNTEAFF. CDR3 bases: TGTGCCAGCAGCAAAGGGAGAGGGGACATGAACACTGAAGCTTTCTTT.

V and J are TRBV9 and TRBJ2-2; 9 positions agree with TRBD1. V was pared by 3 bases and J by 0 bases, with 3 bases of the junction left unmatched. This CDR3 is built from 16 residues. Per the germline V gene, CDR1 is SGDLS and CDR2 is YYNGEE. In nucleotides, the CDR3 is TGTGCCAGCAGCGCAGGGACAGGGTCGAACACCGGGGAGCTGTTTTTT. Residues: CASSAGTGSNTGELFF.

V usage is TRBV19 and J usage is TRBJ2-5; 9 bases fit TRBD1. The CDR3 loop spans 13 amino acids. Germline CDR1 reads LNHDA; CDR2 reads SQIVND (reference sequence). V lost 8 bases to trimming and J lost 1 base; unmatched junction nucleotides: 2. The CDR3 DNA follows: TGTGCCAGTCAGACAGGGGGCCAAGAGACCCAGTACTTC. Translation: CASQTGGQETQYF. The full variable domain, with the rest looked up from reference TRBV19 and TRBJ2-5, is DGGITQSPKYLFRKEGQNVTLSCEQNLNHDAMYWYRQDPGQGLRLIYYSQIVNDFQKGDIAEGYSVSREKKESFPLTVTSAQKNPTAFYLCASQTGGQETQYFGPGTRLLVL.

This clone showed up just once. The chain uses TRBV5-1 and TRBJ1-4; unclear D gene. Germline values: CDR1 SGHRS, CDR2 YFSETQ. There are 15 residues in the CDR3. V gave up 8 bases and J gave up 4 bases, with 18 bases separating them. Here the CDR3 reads CASKFSGGFNEKLFF. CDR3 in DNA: TGCGCCAGTAAATTTTCGGGTGGATTTAATGAAAAACTGTTTTTT.

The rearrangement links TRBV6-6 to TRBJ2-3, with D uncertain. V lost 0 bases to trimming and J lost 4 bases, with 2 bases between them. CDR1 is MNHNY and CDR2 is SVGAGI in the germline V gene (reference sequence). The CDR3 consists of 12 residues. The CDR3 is CASSYSPDTQYF. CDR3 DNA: TGTGCCAGCAGTTACTCTCCAGATACGCAGTATTTT.

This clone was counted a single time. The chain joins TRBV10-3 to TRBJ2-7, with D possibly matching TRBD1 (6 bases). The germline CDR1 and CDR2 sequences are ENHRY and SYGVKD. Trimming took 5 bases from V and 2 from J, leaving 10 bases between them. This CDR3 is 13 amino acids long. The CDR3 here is CAISMDRTYEQYF. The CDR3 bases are TGTGCCATCAGTATGGACAGAACCTACGAGCAGTACTTC.

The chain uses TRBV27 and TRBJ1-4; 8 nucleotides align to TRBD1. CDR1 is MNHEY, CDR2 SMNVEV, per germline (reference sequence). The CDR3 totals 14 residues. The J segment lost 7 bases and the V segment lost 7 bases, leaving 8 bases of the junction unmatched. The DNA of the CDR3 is TGTGCCAGCACCCCCCGGGACAGGAGTGAAAAACTGTTTTTT. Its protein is CASTPRDRSEKLFF.